This T cell receptor beta chain appears in the sequencing data of a study of CD8 T cells in ankylosing spondylitis. Worth noting for this clonotype: Its matching antigen is unknown.

Study-wide results and caveats: What appeared characteristic of ankylosing spondylitis blood was a TCR beta motif of seven to nine highly homologous variants.

Using quantitative 5'-RACE with molecular barcodes, the authors made TCR beta libraries. TCRdb used MiXCR to reprocess the 5' RACE reads, holding one entry per CDR3 protein. Among roughly 150,000 distinct CDR3 sequences listed, 25% to 35% were seen once. CDR1 is LGHNA and CDR2 is YSLEER in the germline V gene. The CDR3 runs to 15 residues. Trimming left V 1 base short and J 2 bases short, with 9 bases between. This receptor was taken from a male donor with ankylosing spondylitis. This rearrangement joins TRBV4-3 to TRBJ2-4, with D hard to call. Specimen: synovial fluid, either unsorted or a sorted T cell fraction (not recorded which). The CDR3 here is CASSQGPQTKNIQYF. Written as DNA, the CDR3 is TGCGCCAGCAGCCAAGGCCCCCAGACCAAAAACATTCAGTACTTC.